The clone carrying this TCR beta chain was detected many times. The sample comes from a study of low-dose radiotherapy and immunotherapy resistance in tumors. Study-level information: On an every-two-weeks schedule, patients received intravenous nivolumab 240 mg, along with ipilimumab 1 mg/kg every six weeks. Aspirin was administered orally at 300 mg daily for four cycles, commencing on cycle 1 day 1.

Time point noted: before trial treatment. Donors were treated with nivolumab, ipilimumab, aspirin, and low-dose cyclophosphamide and radiotherapy. First-strand cDNA used TRAV- and TRBV-specific primers, covering alpha and beta chains. A roughly 19-cycle PCR with a constant-region primer and V-primer adapter amplified TCRs. In vitro transcription served to amplify the mRNA that had been isolated. TCRdb passed the reads through MiXCR, listing each CDR3 protein once. The profile shows under 90,000 distinct CDR3 sequences, about a sixth of them singletons. Germline-derived CDR1 and CDR2 are LGHDT and YNNKEL (reference sequence). V lost 4 bases, J lost 0 bases, and 5 bases stayed unmatched. This CDR3 comprises 15 residues.

The material was PBMCs, obtained before treatment. The rearrangement joins TRBV3-1 to TRBJ1-2, with 7 positions matching TRBD1. This TCR was sampled from a male donor with prostate cancer. The CDR3 is CASSLRTGSNYGYTF. In nucleotides, the CDR3 is TGTGCCAGCAGCCTCCGGACAGGCTCTAACTATGGCTACACCTTC.